This is a list of T cell receptor beta chains from one sample in a study of blood T cell repertoires in COVID-19. Method: immunoSEQ multiplex PCR; TCRdb's copy keeps in-frame clones and lacks some. The sample has around 260,000 clones, 75% to 95% seen once; the top ten hold 0.9% to 1.2%. Sequenced: PBMCs or T cells enriched from blood (not recorded which). These receptors all come from a woman aged 25 to 39 who had recovered from COVID-19. The CDR3 runs from the conserved cysteine through the conserved F or W. D genes are given only for firm matches. Size is omitted from some rows. Given values are once, few, many or a class for expanded clones.

abundance,len,d_gene,v_gene,j_gene,CDR3nt,CDR3aa
once,13,NA,TRBV27,TRBJ2-7,TGTGCCAGCAGTTCGCGGGACTCCTACGAGCAGTACTTC,CASSSRDSYEQYF
NA,14,TRBD2,TRBV5-1,TRBJ2-7,TGCGCCAGCAGCCGGAGCGGGAGTGACTACGAGCAGTACTTC,CASSRSGSDYEQYF
once,16,TRBD2,TRBV6-2/TRBV6-3,TRBJ2-3,TGTGCCAGCAGTTACCCCAGGACTAGCGGGAGAAATACGCAGTATTTT,CASSYPRTSGRNTQYF
NA,13,NA,TRBV6-5,TRBJ1-2,TGTGCCAGCAGTTACCATTCTAACTATGGCTACACCTTC,CASSYHSNYGYTF
NA,17,NA,TRBV21-1,TRBJ1-2,TGTGCCAGCGGATTATCAGGGGGCTTTACATTTAGGGGTGGCTACACCTTC,CASGLSGGFTFRGGYTF
once,15,TRBD2,TRBV30,TRBJ2-1,TGTGCCTGGAGTGTATTGGCGGGAGGATTCAATGAGCAGTTCTTC,CAWSVLAGGFNEQFF
NA,15,TRBD1,TRBV28,TRBJ1-3,TGTGCCAGCAGTTCCGGGACAGCGTCTGGAAACACCATATATTTT,CASSSGTASGNTIYF
NA,15,NA,TRBV5-5,TRBJ1-6,TGTGCCAGCAGCTCCTTGGCAGGAAACAATTCACCCCTCCACTTT,CASSSLAGNNSPLHF
NA,15,NA,TRBV28,TRBJ1-5,TGTGCCAGCAGTTTAATGATACAGGGCCATCAGCCCCAGCATTTT,CASSLMIQGHQPQHF
NA,13,TRBD1,TRBV28,TRBJ1-2,TGTGCCAGCAGGACGTTCGGGACAGCCGGCTACACCTTC,CASRTFGTAGYTF
once,13,TRBD1,TRBV6-6,TRBJ1-2,TGTGCCAGCAGTTCCGGACAGGGTAATGGCTACACCTTC,CASSSGQGNGYTF
NA,12,NA,TRBV28,TRBJ2-5,TGTGCCAGCAGCCGGACAGAAGAGACCCAGTACTTC,CASSRTEETQYF
few,14,NA,TRBV28,TRBJ2-7,TGTGCCAGCAGTTTTATCAGCAGGGCTGGCGAGCAGTACTTC,CASSFISRAGEQYF
NA,16,TRBD1,TRBV28,TRBJ2-4,TGTGCCAGCAGCCTCAGGGGGCGCGCTGCCAAAAACATTCAGTACTTC,CASSLRGRAAKNIQYF
NA,17,TRBD2,TRBV5-6,TRBJ2-7,TGTGCCAGCAGCTTGGGACTAGCGGGAGGCCACTCCTACGAGCAGTACTTC,CASSLGLAGGHSYEQYF
NA,15,NA,TRBV30,TRBJ1-1,TGTGCCTGGAGTGCAAGGACAAGGATGAACACTGAAGCTTTCTTT,CAWSARTRMNTEAFF
once,15,NA,TRBV3-1/TRBV3-2,TRBJ2-7,TGTGCCAGCAGTCCTCGGCGGGAATACTCCTACGAGCAGTACTTC,CASSPRREYSYEQYF
NA,17,TRBD1,TRBV9,TRBJ2-7,TGTGCCAGCAGCGTAGTTTCGGGGACAGGGGGCCTCTACGAGCAGTACTTC,CASSVVSGTGGLYEQYF
NA,18,TRBD1,TRBV7-8,TRBJ2-7,TGTGCCAGCAGCTTAGGCTTGTCGACCGGGACAGGGGTCTACGAGCAGTACTTC,CASSLGLSTGTGVYEQYF
NA,14,TRBD1,TRBV6-5,TRBJ2-7,TGTGCCAGCAGTTACTCGGGACAGGGCGGCGAGCAGTACTTC,CASSYSGQGGEQYF
NA,16,NA,TRBV18,TRBJ1-2,TGTGCCAGCTCTGGGAATACCAGGCAGGGATCTACGGGCTACACCTTC,CASSGNTRQGSTGYTF
NA,13,TRBD1,TRBV7-6,TRBJ2-1,TGTGCCAGCAGCCCCCGCTTTGGACAGGCGGAGTTCTTC,CASSPRFGQAEFF